The entry below gives a single T cell receptor beta chain sequence along with its context. Only a few counts were recorded for this clonotype. Its antigen remains unidentified. No much larger clonotype is one base removed from it; base qualities were not supplied. The 39 donors, aged 6 to 90 years, were systemically healthy Caucasian individuals from Russia. Roughly 11 milliliters of peripheral blood were drawn from each donor into EDTA-treated Vacutainer tubes. PBMCs were isolated by Ficoll-Paque density-gradient centrifugation, with at least 7 million obtained per sample. Trizol reagent was used to extract total RNA from the PBMCs, yielding at least 6 micrograms per sample. For every donor, flow cytometry on a PBMC aliquot measured the percentage of naive CD45RAhigh/CD27high T cells. Libraries came from 5' RACE. The instrument was an Illumina HiSeq 2500. A second PCR of roughly 6 to 11 cycles was run with a J-beta primer mix and a sample-barcoded 5' primer. A unique molecular identifier was introduced onto each TCR beta cDNA molecule by a template-switch 5' adaptor carrying 12 random nucleotides. At least 3 million CDR3-containing paired-end reads were obtained from each sample. First-strand cDNA synthesis was performed from all RNA using the Mint cDNA synthesis kit, with priming by a TRBC-specific oligonucleotide. Following uracil-DNA glycosylase treatment, all cDNA underwent a first 18-cycle PCR with the universal primers M1SS and BC2_uni_R. Processing in the source paper ran as follows. For normalization, 1 million high-quality reads were randomly selected from each sample, with every read carrying a distinct molecular identifier. Instead of being binned into consensus sequences, reads with shared molecular identifiers were discarded. MiTCR, with a Q25 quality threshold and the strictest error-elimination algorithm, was used for CDR3 identification, clonotype clustering and error correction. A nonparametric unseen species model with Euler transformation was used to estimate lower-bound total TCR beta diversity. TCRdb trimmed the raw reads at Q25, called clones with MiXCR and kept productive beta chains. Rows with one shared CDR3 protein collapse into an entry with the most common genes and DNA. Here the V and J calls rest on TCRdb's processing, not on the authors' analysis. This sample lists some 700,000 distinct CDR3 sequences; approximately 43% were detected once. The ten largest clones capture less than 25% of the sample.

This sample was taken from a study of blood T cells in healthy people across ages (dated by TCRdb to the mid-2010s). Notes on the research overall: In model experiments, template switching captured about one uniquely barcoded TCR beta cDNA molecule for every two T cells. To track age-related changes in TCR beta repertoire diversity, the study relied on deep sequencing normalized with unique cDNA molecular identifiers. The donors were divided into four age groups: young (average approximately 15 years), middle-aged (about 39), aged (about 60) and long-lived (nearly 85). To avoid experimental bias, donors of different ages were spread randomly across the sequencing lanes. Two additional independent replicas of 1 million unique cDNA reads from the same blood draw were analyzed for two donors (one aged 18 to 29 and one aged 80 or older).

Spanning cysteine to phenylalanine, the CDR3 consists of 12 amino acids. Of all the DNA, just the CDR3 is kept, 36 bases in frame from base 1. CDR1 and CDR2, per the germline V gene (reference sequence), are MNHEY and SMNVEV. V is shortened by 5 bases, J by 9 bases, and the region joining them spans 11 bases. What the study reported, not specific to this receptor: Observed TCR beta diversity per million T cells fell roughly linearly with age, and a significant reduction was already apparent by age approximately 41. The percentage of naive T cells measured by flow cytometry correlated strongly with observed TCR beta diversity. Conclusive comparison of naive and antigen-experienced compartments was prevented by the profiling of bulk unsorted PBMCs. Compared with the aged group, more naive CD4+ T cells, fewer expanded clones and increased TCR diversity were shown by the long-lived group, suggesting age selection. Because donor CMV infection status was unknown, age-related changes in expanded clonotypes were potentially confounded. Total diversity estimates from one million sequenced T cells were considered lower bounds and underestimates.

The receptor was derived from a woman aged 55-69 years in good health. Material: blood. Rearrangement joined TRBV27 to TRBJ2-1; perhaps TRBD1 is the D gene, with 6 bases matching. This receptor has the CDR3 CASSGQGREQFF. The DNA sequence reads TGTGCCAGCAGTGGTCAGGGGCGTGAGCAGTTCTTC.